Given below is one T cell receptor beta chain in context. The antigen is undetermined. Per germline, CDR1 SGHRS and CDR2 YFSETQ. This CDR3 is 11 amino acids long. Trimming cost V 1 base and J 8 bases, with 4 bases left between them. At the end of more than 8 days of culture, CD4+ T cells were isolated. This entry comes from a study of vaccination effects on CD4 cells after COVID-19. The wider study: Using viral peptide pools, the ViraFEST assay grew out antigen-specific CD4+ T cells prior to sequencing.

Produced via immunoSEQ multiplex PCR; TCRdb's table is partial and in-frame only. Altogether around 30,000 clones are present, around three quarters being singletons, with the ten largest covering about 3.8%. General study results and limits: Healthy vaccinees showed cross-reactivity with common cold coronaviruses in only 1 of 255 vaccine-induced clones.

This chain links TRBV5-1 with TRBJ2-1; D remains ambiguous. The clonotype was recovered from a human donor who received a COVID-19 vaccine. The material sequenced was CD4+ T cells from PBMCs cultured without peptide, taken before COVID-19 vaccination. The CDR3 reads CASSLQYEQFF. The CDR3 DNA sequence: TGCGCCAGCAGCTTGCAATATGAGCAGTTCTTC. The entire variable domain, with the rest obtained from reference TRBV5-1 and TRBJ2-1, is as follows: KAGVTQTPRYLIKTRGQQVTLSCSPISGHRSVSWYQQTPGQGLQFLFEYFSETQRNKGNFPGRFSGRQFSNSRSEMNVSTLELGDSALYLCASSLQYEQFFGPGTRLTVL.